Described below is a single T cell receptor beta chain sequence and its context. The junction shows a germline mismatch at one end, possibly a read error. The CDR3 is 13 amino acids. Germline V lookup: CDR1 MNHEY, CDR2 SVGAGI. This sample was included in a study of OX40 agonist ivuxolimab in advanced cancers. About the study: An agonistic human IgG2 monoclonal antibody against OX40 (CD134) was given. Participants, about 83% male, averaged roughly 55 years of age, ranging from roughly 20 to 85.

Method: immunoSEQ multiplex PCR; TCRdb's copy keeps in-frame clones and lacks some. Among 25,000 to 35,000 clones listed, 75% to 90% were seen once. This receptor was obtained from an adult with an advanced solid tumor such as melanoma, head and neck, liver or kidney cancer. Sequencing used CD4+ or CD8+ T cells sorted from blood, obtained in a trial of the OX40 agonist ivuxolimab. The chain couples TRBV6-5 to TRBJ1-1; TRBD1 might be the D (6 bases). CDR3: CATSQGGNAEAFF. For the CDR3, the DNA is TGTGCCACGTCGCAAGGGGGGAACGCTGAAGCTTTCTTT.